This TCR beta chain was obtained from a study of blood T cells in healthy people across ages. Overall study results and limits: A conclusive naive versus antigen-experienced comparison was prevented by the unsorted PBMCs.

The V gene's germline CDR1 is DFQATT and CDR2 SNEGSKA (reference sequence). The CDR3 runs to 12 residues. V shed 6 bases and J shed 2 bases, with 9 bases lying between them. Investigators took around 10 milliliters of peripheral blood from every donor. Isolation per sample recovered at least 6 million PBMCs. It was with a sample-barcoded 5' primer and a J-beta primer mix that a second PCR of about 6 to 11 cycles was run. Each cDNA molecule received a tag from a template-switch adaptor that had 12 random nucleotides. TCRdb processed the 5' RACE reads anew with MiXCR; each CDR3 protein has one entry. Of around 1.5 million distinct CDR3 sequences listed, 42% are singletons. A note on this clonotype: Its antigen is unidentified.

The chain combines TRBV20-1 with TRBJ2-3, with no clear D. This TCR was sampled from a woman aged 18 to 35 in good health. Sequencing was carried out using blood. CDR3 bases: TGCAGTGCCCTCCGTCACACAGATACGCAGTATTTT. This encodes CSALRHTDTQYF.